The 28 T cell receptor beta chains in this list originate from one sample, sequenced in a study of T cell responses to AZD1222 COVID-19 vaccine. Method: immunoSEQ multiplex PCR; TCRdb's copy keeps in-frame clones and lacks some. Here the sample spans 95,000 to 150,000 clones, roughly nine tenths being singletons. The source was peripheral blood, collected on day 0 of AZD1222 vaccination. These receptors all stem from an adult in good health.

This chain uses TRBV2 with TRBJ1-6; TRBD1 agrees at 10 bases. This CDR3 is built from 14 residues. Germline loops: CDR1 SNHLY, CDR2 FYNNEI. The V and J ends lost 5 bases and 7 bases, in that order; junction bases with no gene match: 2. This CDR3 reads CASSWTGGNSPLHF. CDR3 bases: TGTGCCAGCAGTTGGACAGGGGGGAATTCACCCCTCCACTTT.

V is TRBV28 and J is TRBJ1-1; D not certain. Germline V gene lookup returns CDR1 MDHEN and CDR2 SYDVKM. The CDR3 sequence is 13 residues long. Trimming removed 5 bases at V and 4 bases at J, with 11 bases between. CDR3 in amino acids: CASSLVDGTEAFF. The DNA of the CDR3 is TGTGCCAGCAGTCTAGTAGACGGCACTGAAGCTTTCTTT.

The V gene is TRBV11-2, the J gene TRBJ1-2; D may be TRBD1 (5 bases). V was trimmed by 0 bases and J by 10 bases, leaving 12 bases between them. The CDR3 consists of 13 residues. Germline CDR1 and CDR2: SGHAT and FQNNGV. Here the CDR3 reads CASSLEGALHYTF. The CDR3 DNA is TGTGCCAGCAGCTTAGAAGGGGCTCTTCACTACACCTTC.

This clone came up once. This sequence joins TRBV6-5 and TRBJ2-2, with D perhaps TRBD1 (6 bases). Trimming left V 8 bases short and J 9 bases short, with 13 bases between. The CDR3 length is 12 residues. Germline V gene data show CDR1 as MNHEY and CDR2 as SVGAGI. The CDR3 DNA reads TGTGCCAGCCTAGGGGGACGCCGGGAGCTGTTTTTT. Protein: CASLGGRRELFF.

The chain couples TRBV7-9 to TRBJ1-3; no firm D call. Germline-derived CDR1 and CDR2 are SEHNR and FQNEAQ (reference sequence). The CDR3 totals 12 residues. Trimming cost V 1 base and J 3 bases, with 1 base left between them. DNA for the CDR3: TGTGCCAGCAGCTTAGGTGGAAACACCATATATTTT. It yields the protein CASSLGGNTIYF.

The CDR3 sequence: CASGERGQETQYF. The CDR3 nucleotides are TGCGCCAGCGGGGAGCGGGGTCAAGAGACCCAGTACTTC. The rearrangement joins TRBV10-2 to TRBJ2-5; 7 bases fit TRBD2. With 8 bases clipped from V and 2 bases from J, the junction kept 5 bases outside the gene matches. This CDR3 is built from 13 residues. Germline CDR1 is WSHSY and CDR2 is SAAADI.

V is TRBV4-1 and J is TRBJ1-1; a possible D gene is TRBD1 (6 bases). This CDR3 has 14 residues. The germline V gene has CDR1 MGHRA and CDR2 YSYEKL. Trimming took 2 bases from V and 6 from J, leaving 13 bases between them. The DNA of the CDR3 is TGCGCCAGCAGCCAAAGGGAGGGGGTCCCTGAAGCTTTCTTT. It translates to CASSQREGVPEAFF.

The CDR3 coding sequence is TGTGCCAGCAGCTATCTAGCGGACAAGAACTATGGCTACACCTTC. Translation: CASSYLADKNYGYTF. J is TRBJ1-2 and V is TRBV27; a weak D match, TRBD1 (5 bases). The CDR3 is 15 amino acids. The V and J ends lost 6 bases and 2 bases respectively, with 16 bases between them. Germline CDR1 is MNHEY and CDR2 is SMNVEV (reference sequence).

The chain uses TRBV18 and TRBJ1-5, with D maybe TRBD1 (5 bases). V dropped 3 bases and J dropped 7 bases, with 16 bases sitting between them. The CDR3 consists of 15 residues. Germline assignment: CDR1 KGHSH and CDR2 LQKENI. The CDR3 loop reads CASSPSRGLGQPQHF. As DNA, the CDR3 is TGTGCCAGCTCACCTTCGAGGGGATTGGGGCAGCCCCAGCATTTT.

J is TRBJ1-2 and V is TRBV5-4, with a weak D call TRBD1 (6 bases). This CDR3 spans 18 amino acids. Germline V gene sequence: CDR1 SGHNT, CDR2 YYREEE (reference sequence). Trimming took off 4 bases at V and 5 bases at J, with 27 bases between the two ends. CDR3 in amino acids: CASSQTTIIGGRWYGYTF. The CDR3 bases are TGTGCCAGCAGCCAAACCACTATTATAGGGGGACGGTGGTATGGCTACACCTTC. Full variable domain (missing parts from reference TRBV5-4 and TRBJ1-2): ETGVTQSPTHLIKTRGQQVTLRCSSQSGHNTVSWYQQALGQGPQFIFQYYREEENGRGNFPPRFSGLQFPNYSSELNVNALELDDSALYLCASSQTTIIGGRWYGYTFGSGTRLTVV.

The chain has TRBV28 and TRBJ1-2; D remains unclear. Trimming stripped 6 bases from V and 5 bases from J, with 19 bases between. CDR1 is MDHEN, CDR2 SYDVKM, per germline. This CDR3 has 15 amino acids. The CDR3: CASSSGGRLDYGYTF. CDR3 sequence (DNA): TGTGCCAGCAGCTCTGGAGGACGACTAGATTATGGCTACACCTTC.

J is TRBJ2-1 and V is TRBV6-2 or TRBV6-3; 9 bases are shared with TRBD2. CDR3 length: 16 amino acids. Germline assignment: CDR1 MNHEY and CDR2 SVGEGT. The V gene end was trimmed by 0 bases and the J gene end by 10 bases; junction bases not matched to a gene: 10. CDR3 residues: CASSYSLRGGGSEQFF. The CDR3 DNA sequence: TGTGCCAGCAGTTACTCCTTACGCGGGGGGGGAAGCGAGCAGTTCTTC.

The J gene is TRBJ2-7, the V gene TRBV27; TRBD1 is a possible D gene (5 bases). The germline CDR1 and CDR2 sequences are MNHEY and SMNVEV (reference sequence). This CDR3 comprises 13 residues. V was trimmed by 2 bases and J by 5 bases, leaving 10 bases between them. The CDR3 loop reads CASSLETGNEQYF. CDR3 nucleotide sequence: TGTGCCAGCAGTTTAGAAACAGGCAACGAGCAGTACTTC.

The chain links TRBV5-5 to TRBJ1-3; D gene ambiguous. Germline assignment: CDR1 SGHKS and CDR2 YYEKEE (reference sequence). The CDR3 sequence is 16 residues long. Deletions cut 0 bases from V and 0 bases from J, with 10 bases between. The CDR3 protein is CASSLGVDLSGNTIYF. The CDR3 DNA follows: TGTGCCAGCAGCTTGGGTGTAGATCTCTCTGGAAACACCATATATTTT.

The chain joins TRBV13 to TRBJ2-7, with D perhaps matching TRBD2 (5 bases). The CDR3 is 15 amino acids. CDR1 PRHDT and CDR2 FYEKMQ come from the germline V gene (reference sequence). Trimming cost V 4 bases and J 7 bases, with 20 bases left between them. The DNA for the CDR3 is TGTGCCAGCAGCTCGTTAGACACGAGTCGGGAAGAGCAGTACTTC. Translated, it gives CASSSLDTSREEQYF.

The V gene is TRBV5-1, the J gene TRBJ1-2; D is ambiguous. Trimming cost V 5 bases and J 6 bases, with 11 bases left between them. The CDR3 consists of 12 residues. Germline lookup yields CDR1 SGHRS and CDR2 YFSETQ. The CDR3 sequence is CASSFFGDGYTF. The CDR3 nucleotides are TGCGCCAGCAGTTTTTTCGGGGATGGCTACACCTTC.

V and J are TRBV19 and TRBJ2-3; the match to TRBD2 covers 9 bases. The CDR3 has 13 residues. CDR1 and CDR2 from the germline V gene are LNHDA and SQIVND (reference sequence). V was clipped by 6 bases and J by 6 bases; unmatched bases: 4. For the CDR3, the DNA is TGTGCCAGTAGGGGCGGGGGGGCCGATACGCAGTATTTT. Translated, it gives CASRGGGADTQYF.

CDR3 loop: CAVRQGSTEAFF. The CDR3 coding sequence is TGTGCCGTACGACAGGGGTCCACTGAAGCTTTCTTT. This sequence joins TRBV6-5 and TRBJ1-1, with 8 nucleotides matching TRBD1. The CDR3 has 12 amino acids. Germline V lookup: CDR1 MNHEY, CDR2 SVGAGI. V shed 11 bases, J shed 4 bases, and the junction held 6 bases outside the gene matches.

The chain is built from TRBV13 and TRBJ2-3; TRBD2 agrees at 7 bases. This CDR3 comprises 16 residues. Germline loops: CDR1 PRHDT, CDR2 FYEKMQ (reference sequence). V shed 4 bases and J 0 bases; nucleotides not matched to a gene: 7. The CDR3 loop is CASSSTGLESTDTQYF. As DNA, the CDR3 is TGTGCCAGCAGCTCAACCGGACTAGAGAGCACAGATACGCAGTATTTT.

This rearrangement joins TRBV3-1 (or the pseudogene TRBV3-2) to TRBJ2-5; D could derive from TRBD1 or TRBD2 (5 bases each). This CDR3 has 14 amino acids. V was cut by 1 base and J by 5 bases, with 11 bases left in between. CDR1 and CDR2 from the germline V gene are LGHDT and YNNKEL (reference sequence). The CDR3 DNA is TGTGCCAGCAGCCAAGTGGGGCTAGCCGAGACCCAGTACTTC. As protein: CASSQVGLAETQYF.

This chain connects TRBV3-1 (or the pseudogene TRBV3-2) to TRBJ2-2; D may match TRBD1 or TRBD2 (5 bases each). Germline CDR1 reads LGHDT; CDR2 reads YNNKEL (reference sequence). V was cut by 4 bases and J by 4 bases, with 10 bases left in between. This CDR3 has 14 residues. The CDR3 DNA reads as TGTGCCAGCAGCCGGGGACGTAGCACCGGGGAGCTGTTTTTT. It translates to CASSRGRSTGELFF.

The chain combines TRBV3-1 (or the pseudogene TRBV3-2) with TRBJ1-4; D unclear. Germline CDR1 reads LGHDT; CDR2 reads YNNKEL (reference sequence). The CDR3 is made up of 22 amino acids. V was shortened by 1 base and J by 8 bases, with 35 bases between the two germline ends. CDR3: CASSQAPVRGRRPSPRGEKLFF. DNA of the CDR3: TGTGCCAGCAGCCAAGCCCCTGTGAGAGGCAGGCGGCCCAGTCCCCGAGGGGAAAAACTGTTTTTT.

V is TRBV9 and J is TRBJ1-2; D uncertain. The CDR3 has 14 residues. Germline CDR1 reads SGDLS; CDR2 reads YYNGEE. V lost 2 bases and J 7 bases, leaving 15 bases between the germline ends. Written as DNA, the CDR3 is TGTGCCAGCAGCGTGGGCCTCCCGGCGGGTGGCTACACCTTC. Encoded protein: CASSVGLPAGGYTF.

The J gene is TRBJ1-1, the V gene TRBV7-2; D remains ambiguous. Per germline, CDR1 SGHTA and CDR2 FQGNSA. With 5 bases removed from V and 0 bases from J, the gap between germline ends came to 13 bases. The CDR3 contains 15 residues. The CDR3 spells CASSPRSGLNTEAFF. The CDR3 nucleotides are TGTGCCAGCAGCCCCCGGAGTGGATTGAACACTGAAGCTTTCTTT.

This chain connects TRBV9 to TRBJ1-4; the D gene is possibly TRBD1 (6 bases). Germline CDR1 SGDLS, CDR2 YYNGEE. The CDR3 runs to 15 residues. V was trimmed by 4 bases and J by 2 bases, leaving 12 bases between them. CDR3 DNA sequence: TGTGCCAGCAGCCCCCGGACAGCGACTAATGAAAAACTGTTTTTT. The encoded protein is CASSPRTATNEKLFF. Complete variable domain (other parts from reference TRBV9 and TRBJ1-4): DSGVTQTPKHLITATGQRVTLRCSPRSGDLSVYWYQQSLDQGLQFLIQYYNGEERAKGNILERFSAQQFPDLHSELNLSSLELGDSALYFCASSPRTATNEKLFFGSGTQLSVL.

The V gene is TRBV14, the J gene TRBJ2-7; weak D call: TRBD1 (5 bases). The CDR3 sequence is 12 residues long. In germline, CDR1 is SGHDN, CDR2 FVKESK. V dropped 1 base and J dropped 6 bases, with 7 bases sitting between them. Written as DNA, the CDR3 is TGTGCCAGCAGCCAAGGGGGCATCGAGCAGTACTTC. It encodes CASSQGGIEQYF.

The chain carries TRBV5-4 and TRBJ1-3; no reliable D call. Germline V CDR1 and CDR2: SGHNT, YYREEE (reference sequence). The CDR3 is made up of 13 amino acids. V lost 4 bases, J lost 5 bases, and 10 bases lay in between. CDR3 nucleotide sequence: TGTGCCAGCAGCGGGTCTCTGAGAAACACCATATATTTT. It translates to CASSGSLRNTIYF.

The gene calls are TRBV5-1 and TRBJ1-2; 8 nucleotides agree with TRBD1. The germline V gene encodes CDR1 SGHRS and CDR2 YFSETQ. CDR3 size: 14 residues. Trimming took 4 bases from V and 4 from J; bases not matched to a gene: 6. CDR3 nucleotide sequence: TGCGCCAGCAGCCCCGGACAGGGCGGCTATGGCTACACCTTC. It codes for CASSPGQGGYGYTF.